These 18 T cell receptor beta chains were sequenced from one sample in a study of radiation and T cells in renal cell carcinoma. Assay: immunoSEQ multiplex PCR; the TCRdb copy retains only in-frame clones and omits some. The sample comprises about 140,000 clones, less than 85% of which are singletons, and roughly 23% rests with the top ten. The time point was: baseline pretreatment blood. Treatment in this sample: 15 Gy SBRT to primary tumor, nephrectomy 4 weeks later. Sequences were derived from blood, sampled from a patient whose treatment included radiotherapy and nephrectomy. Source of these receptors: a woman in her 50s with renal cell carcinoma.

The chain has TRBV13 and TRBJ2-1, with D unclear. Germline CDR1 reads PRHDT; CDR2 reads FYEKMQ (reference sequence). The CDR3 runs 15 residues. Trimming removed 4 bases from V and 2 bases from J, with 12 bases in between. This CDR3 reads CASSSPPEPYNEQFF. CDR3 DNA sequence: TGTGCCAGCAGCTCCCCCCCCGAACCCTACAATGAGCAGTTCTTC.

The V gene is TRBV9, the J gene TRBJ2-7, with D unclear. This CDR3 is 12 amino acids long. The germline V and J ends were trimmed by 4 bases and 0 bases, with 5 bases remaining between them. The germline V gene encodes CDR1 SGDLS and CDR2 YYNGEE. In nucleotides, the CDR3 is TGTGCCAGCAGCCCACCCTCCTACGAGCAGTACTTC. Amino acid sequence: CASSPPSYEQYF.

The genes are TRBV29-1 and TRBJ1-2; D gene uncertain. Germline V gene sequence: CDR1 SQVTM, CDR2 ANQGSEA. Trimming removed 7 bases from V and 8 bases from J, with 17 bases in between. This CDR3 spans 12 amino acids. The CDR3 protein is CSAGGNQGGYTF. The CDR3, as DNA: TGCAGCGCCGGCGGGAACCAAGGGGGCTACACCTTC.

The chain uses TRBV5-4 and TRBJ2-7; 7 bases align to TRBD1. The J segment lost 2 bases and the V segment lost 4 bases, leaving 6 bases of the junction unmatched. This CDR3 is 14 amino acids long. Germline values: CDR1 SGHNT, CDR2 YYREEE (reference sequence). CDR3 in amino acids: CASSKGQPAYEQYF. CDR3 sequence (DNA): TGTGCCAGCAGCAAGGGACAGCCAGCCTACGAGCAGTACTTC.

The chain employs TRBV6-1 and TRBJ1-1; no reliable D call. Trimming shortened V by 6 bases and J by 1 base, and 9 bases separated the two germline ends. The germline V gene encodes CDR1 MNHNS and CDR2 SASEGT. The CDR3 covers 13 residues. The CDR3 DNA follows: TGTGCCAGCAGGGAAAATGCGAACACTGAAGCTTTCTTT. Protein product: CASRENANTEAFF.

V usage is TRBV30 and J usage is TRBJ2-5; D is perhaps TRBD1 or TRBD2 (5 bases each). V was trimmed by 2 bases and J by 5 bases, leaving 12 bases between them. Germline V lookup: CDR1 GTSNPN, CDR2 SVGIG (reference sequence). This CDR3 is built from 13 residues. The CDR3 DNA reads as TGTGCCTGGAGTCCTGGGGGATTGGAGACCCAGTACTTC. Translated, it gives CAWSPGGLETQYF.

The chain joins TRBV28 to TRBJ1-2; 7 nucleotides line up with TRBD1. Trimming cost V 5 bases and J 0 bases; bases outside gene matches: 15. Germline lookup yields CDR1 MDHEN and CDR2 SYDVKM. The CDR3 sequence is 18 residues long. This CDR3 reads CASSDTTGTDFTNYGYTF. The DNA of the CDR3 is TGTGCCAGCAGTGACACTACCGGGACAGATTTCACTAACTATGGCTACACCTTC.

The chain recombines TRBV6-1 with TRBJ2-2; D remains ambiguous. This CDR3 has 15 residues. The germline V gene encodes CDR1 MNHNS and CDR2 SASEGT. Trimming left V 9 bases short and J 2 bases short, with 16 bases between. Here the CDR3 reads CARQDANPNTGELFF. In DNA form, the CDR3 reads TGTGCCAGGCAAGACGCTAACCCTAACACCGGGGAGCTGTTTTTT.

The chain has TRBV6-5 and TRBJ1-6; a possible D gene is TRBD1 (6 bases). From germline, CDR1 is MNHEY and CDR2 SVGAGI. V was clipped by 8 bases and J by 9 bases, with 11 bases between them. This CDR3 has 12 residues. The CDR3 DNA follows: TGTGCCAGCCAGGGGCAGGGTTCACCCCTCCACTTT. Translated, it gives CASQGQGSPLHF.

This clone turned up a few times. The chain has TRBV30 and TRBJ1-1, with TRBD1 matching 8 bases. V lost 1 base, J lost 4 bases, and 5 bases stayed unmatched. The germline V gene has CDR1 GTSNPN and CDR2 SVGIG (reference sequence). This CDR3 contains 14 residues. CDR3 DNA: TGTGCCTGGAGTGGCGGACAGGGAATCACTGAAGCTTTCTTT. The encoded protein is CAWSGGQGITEAFF.

V is TRBV11-2 and J is TRBJ2-7; a weak D match, TRBD2 (5 bases). Germline V gene lookup returns CDR1 SGHAT and CDR2 FQNNGV. V was cut by 3 bases and J by 3 bases, with 9 bases left in between. CDR3 length: 13 amino acids. The CDR3 DNA reads as TGTGCCAGCAGCTTGAGCGGATACTACGAGCAGTACTTC. Protein sequence: CASSLSGYYEQYF. The entire variable domain, with the rest obtained from reference TRBV11-2 and TRBJ2-7, is as follows: EAGVAQSPRYKIIEKRQSVAFWCNPISGHATLYWYQQILGQGPKLLIQFQNNGVVDDSQLPKDRFSAERLKGVDSTLKIQPAKLEDSAVYLCASSLSGYYEQYFGPGTRLTVT.

This chain links TRBV19 with TRBJ2-3, with D tentatively TRBD1 (6 bases). Germline CDR1 and CDR2: LNHDA and SQIVND (reference sequence). V shed 1 base and J shed 2 bases, with 13 bases lying between them. The CDR3 has 16 amino acids. CDR3 nucleotides: TGTGCCAGTAGTATAGGACAGGTCCTCTTCACAGATACGCAGTATTTT. This translates into CASSIGQVLFTDTQYF.

This chain links TRBV2 with TRBJ2-3, with 7 bases aligning to TRBD1. CDR3 length: 14 amino acids. CDR1 is SNHLY, CDR2 FYNNEI, per germline. V lost 8 bases, J lost 5 bases, and 10 bases stayed unmatched. The CDR3, as DNA: TGTGCCAGCGAGGGGGCCTACAACATAGATACGCAGTATTTT. Amino acid sequence: CASEGAYNIDTQYF.

The V call is TRBV6-5, the J call TRBJ2-3; a weak D match, TRBD1 (6 bases). Trimming took off 7 bases at V and 2 bases at J, with 10 bases between the two ends. This CDR3 is 13 amino acids long. The germline V gene has CDR1 MNHEY and CDR2 SVGAGI. CDR3 amino acids: CASKAGDTDTQYF. Here the CDR3 DNA reads TGTGCCAGCAAGGCAGGGGACACAGATACGCAGTATTTT.

The rearrangement links TRBV9 to TRBJ1-2; 7 bases map to TRBD1. This CDR3 contains 15 residues. Germline CDR1 reads SGDLS; CDR2 reads YYNGEE. V dropped 2 bases and J dropped 3; count of bases not matched to a gene: 7. Here the CDR3 DNA reads TGTGCCAGCAGCGTTGGAGGGGGCGAGGACTATGGCTACACCTTC. Translation: CASSVGGGEDYGYTF.

This chain uses TRBV29-1 with TRBJ2-3, with D possibly being TRBD1 (5 bases). The germline gives CDR1 SQVTM, CDR2 ANQGSEA. CDR3 length: 13 amino acids. V was trimmed by 1 base and J by 4 bases, leaving 9 bases between them. CDR3 nucleotides: TGCAGCGTTGAAGTTCCCAGGGCAGATACGCAGTATTTT. This sequence encodes CSVEVPRADTQYF.

This clone was seen just once. This chain connects TRBV7-9 to TRBJ2-7; 10 nucleotides agree with TRBD2. CDR1 and CDR2 from the germline V gene are SEHNR and FQNEAQ (reference sequence). After removal of 5 bases from V and 0 bases from J, the junction contained 1 base not matched to a gene. CDR3 length: 14 amino acids. The CDR3 nucleotides are TGTGCCAGCAGCACTAGCGGGAACTCCTACGAGCAGTACTTC. It translates to CASSTSGNSYEQYF. The entire variable domain, with the rest obtained from reference TRBV7-9 and TRBJ2-7, is as follows: DTGVSQNPRHKITKRGQNVTFRCDPISEHNRLYWYRQTLGQGPEFLTYFQNEAQLEKSRLLSDRFSAERPKGSFSTLEIQRTEQGDSAMYLCASSTSGNSYEQYFGPGTRLTVT.

The genes are TRBV5-6 and TRBJ2-7, with D possibly TRBD1 on 5 matching bases. The V end was cut by 3 bases, the J end by 5 bases, with 15 bases between. This CDR3 is built from 14 residues. Germline V gives CDR1 SGHDT, CDR2 YYEEEE. The CDR3 loop reads CASSWVQGTHEQYF. DNA of the CDR3: TGTGCCAGCAGCTGGGTCCAGGGTACCCACGAGCAGTACTTC.